The clone carrying this TCR beta chain has ten or more counts. The sample originates from a study of identical twins. V lost 0 bases, J lost 5 bases, and 16 bases lay in between. This CDR3 region has 16 residues. The V gene's germline CDR1 is LNHNV and CDR2 YYDKDF (reference sequence). TCRdb itself ran the 5' RACE reads through MiXCR, one entry per CDR3 protein. This table has fewer than 650,000 distinct CDR3 sequences, 9.5% to 10% appearing once. The same sample was also used in a study of yellow fever vaccine responses in identical twins.

The chain recombines TRBV15 with TRBJ2-5, with a tentative D call TRBD2 (6 bases). The sequenced sample consisted of PBMCs. This receptor was taken from a woman between 18 and 30 years old in good health. CDR3 in DNA: TGTGCCACCAGCAGAGATCTCCGCGGGGTACGTGAGACCCAGTACTTC. Translation gives CATSRDLRGVRETQYF.